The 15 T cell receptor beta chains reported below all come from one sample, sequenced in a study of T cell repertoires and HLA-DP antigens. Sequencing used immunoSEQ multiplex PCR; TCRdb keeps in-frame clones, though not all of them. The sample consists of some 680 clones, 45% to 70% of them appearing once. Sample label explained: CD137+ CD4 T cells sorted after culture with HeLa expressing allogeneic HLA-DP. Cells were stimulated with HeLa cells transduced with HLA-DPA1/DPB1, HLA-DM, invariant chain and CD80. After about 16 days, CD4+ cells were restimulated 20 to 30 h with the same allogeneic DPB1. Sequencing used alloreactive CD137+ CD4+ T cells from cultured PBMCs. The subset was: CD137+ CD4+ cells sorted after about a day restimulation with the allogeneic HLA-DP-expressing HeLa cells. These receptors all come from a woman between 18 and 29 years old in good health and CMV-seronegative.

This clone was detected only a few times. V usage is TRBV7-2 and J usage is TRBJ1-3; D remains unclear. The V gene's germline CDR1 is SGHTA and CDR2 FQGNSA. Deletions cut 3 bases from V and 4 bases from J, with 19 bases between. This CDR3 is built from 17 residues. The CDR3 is CASSFGPIRLGGNTIYF. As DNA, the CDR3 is TGTGCCAGCAGCTTTGGTCCGATACGACTGGGAGGAAACACCATATATTTT.

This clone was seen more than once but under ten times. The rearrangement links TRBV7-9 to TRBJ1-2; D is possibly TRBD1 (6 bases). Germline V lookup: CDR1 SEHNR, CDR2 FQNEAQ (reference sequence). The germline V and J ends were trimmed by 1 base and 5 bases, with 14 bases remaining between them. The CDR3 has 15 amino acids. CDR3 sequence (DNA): TGTGCCAGCAGCTTAGACAGGGTGGGCCTATATGGCTACACCTTC. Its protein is CASSLDRVGLYGYTF.

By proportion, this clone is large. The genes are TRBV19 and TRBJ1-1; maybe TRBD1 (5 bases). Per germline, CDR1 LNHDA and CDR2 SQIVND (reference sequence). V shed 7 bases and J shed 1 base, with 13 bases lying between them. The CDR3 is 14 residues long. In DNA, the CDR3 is TGTGCCAGTACAATGGGACTGTCGAACACTGAAGCTTTCTTT. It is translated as CASTMGLSNTEAFF.

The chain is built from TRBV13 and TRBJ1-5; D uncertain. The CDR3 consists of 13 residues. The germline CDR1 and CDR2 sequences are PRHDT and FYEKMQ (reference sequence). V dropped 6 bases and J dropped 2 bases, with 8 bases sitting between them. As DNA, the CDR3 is TGTGCCAGCAGTATGGAGGGCAATCAGCCCCAGCATTTT. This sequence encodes CASSMEGNQPQHF. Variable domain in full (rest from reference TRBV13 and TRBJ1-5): AAGVIQSPRHLIKEKRETATLKCYPIPRHDTVYWYQQGPGQDPQFLISFYEKMQSDKGSIPDRFSAQQFSDYHSELNMSSLELGDSALYFCASSMEGNQPQHFGDGTRLSIL.

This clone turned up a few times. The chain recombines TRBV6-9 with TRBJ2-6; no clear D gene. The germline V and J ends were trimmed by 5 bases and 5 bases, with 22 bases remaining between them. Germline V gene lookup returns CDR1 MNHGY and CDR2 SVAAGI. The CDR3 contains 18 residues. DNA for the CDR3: TGTGCCAGCAGTGGATCGCTCTTACGACAAAGTCGGGCCAACGTCCTGACTTTC. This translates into CASSGSLLRQSRANVLTF.

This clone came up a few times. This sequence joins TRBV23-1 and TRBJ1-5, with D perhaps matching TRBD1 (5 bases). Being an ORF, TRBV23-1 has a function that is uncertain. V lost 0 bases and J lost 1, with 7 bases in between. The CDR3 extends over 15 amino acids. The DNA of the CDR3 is TGCGCCAGCAGTCAATCGGGGGGGAGCAATCAGCCCCAGCATTTT. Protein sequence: CASSQSGGSNQPQHF.

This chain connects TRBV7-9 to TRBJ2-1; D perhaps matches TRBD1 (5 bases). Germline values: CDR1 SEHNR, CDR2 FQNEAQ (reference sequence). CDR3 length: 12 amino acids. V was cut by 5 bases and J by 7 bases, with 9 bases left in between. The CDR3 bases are TGTGCCAGCAGCCAAAGACAGAATGAGCAGTTCTTC. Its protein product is CASSQRQNEQFF.

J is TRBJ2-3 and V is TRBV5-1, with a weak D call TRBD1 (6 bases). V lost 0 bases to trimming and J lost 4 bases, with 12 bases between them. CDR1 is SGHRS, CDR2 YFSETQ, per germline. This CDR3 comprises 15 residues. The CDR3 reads CASSLAGRGPDTQYF. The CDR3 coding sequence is TGCGCCAGCAGCTTGGCCGGCAGGGGTCCAGATACGCAGTATTTT.

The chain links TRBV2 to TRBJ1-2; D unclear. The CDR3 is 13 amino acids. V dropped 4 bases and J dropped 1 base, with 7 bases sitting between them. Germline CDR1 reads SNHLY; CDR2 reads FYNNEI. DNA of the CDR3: TGTGCCAGCAGTGGTGCCCATAACTATGGCTACACCTTC. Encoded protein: CASSGAHNYGYTF.

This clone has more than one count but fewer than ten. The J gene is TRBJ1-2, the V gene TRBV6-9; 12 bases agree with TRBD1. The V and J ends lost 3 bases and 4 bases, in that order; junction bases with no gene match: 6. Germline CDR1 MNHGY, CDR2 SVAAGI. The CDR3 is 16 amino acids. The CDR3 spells CASSYSGQGARYGYTF. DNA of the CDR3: TGTGCCAGCAGTTACTCGGGACAGGGGGCGCGCTATGGCTACACCTTC.

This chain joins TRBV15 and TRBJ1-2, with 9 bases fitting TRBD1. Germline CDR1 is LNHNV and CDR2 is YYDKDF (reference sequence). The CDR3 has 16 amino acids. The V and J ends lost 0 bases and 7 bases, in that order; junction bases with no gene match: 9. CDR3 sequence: CATSREYRGLLRGYTF. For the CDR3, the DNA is TGTGCCACCAGCAGAGAATACAGGGGGCTTCTCCGTGGCTACACCTTC.

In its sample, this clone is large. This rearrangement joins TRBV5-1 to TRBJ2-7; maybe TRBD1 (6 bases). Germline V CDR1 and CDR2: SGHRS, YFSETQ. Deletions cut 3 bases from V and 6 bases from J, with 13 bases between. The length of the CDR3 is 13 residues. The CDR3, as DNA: TGCGCCAGCAGCTACTCAGGGGCGAGCGAGCAGTACGTC. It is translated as CASSYSGASEQYV.

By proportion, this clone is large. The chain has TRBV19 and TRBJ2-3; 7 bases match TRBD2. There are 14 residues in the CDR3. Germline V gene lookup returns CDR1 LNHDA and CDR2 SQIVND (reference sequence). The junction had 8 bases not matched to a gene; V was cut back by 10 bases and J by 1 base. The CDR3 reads CATRRGVGTDTQYF. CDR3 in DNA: TGTGCCACTCGACGGGGGGTGGGCACAGATACGCAGTATTTT.

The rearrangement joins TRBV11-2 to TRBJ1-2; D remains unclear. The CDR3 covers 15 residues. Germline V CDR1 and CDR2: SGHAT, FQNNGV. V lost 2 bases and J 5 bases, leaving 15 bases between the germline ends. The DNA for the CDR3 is TGTGCCAGCAGCTTACGTTTGGCAGCCTTATATGGCTACACCTTC. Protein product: CASSLRLAALYGYTF.

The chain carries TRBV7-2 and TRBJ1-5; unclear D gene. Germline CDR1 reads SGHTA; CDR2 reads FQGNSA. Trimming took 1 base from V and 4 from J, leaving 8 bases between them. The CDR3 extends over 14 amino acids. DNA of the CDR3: TGTGCCAGCAGCTTAGAATCCTTTAATCAGCCCCAGCATTTT. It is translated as CASSLESFNQPQHF.